This T cell receptor beta chain was sequenced in a study of T cells in Graves' hyperthyroidism and ophthalmopathy. This clonotype was seen ten or more times. The antigen is undetermined. The investigators amplified TCR beta CDR3 regions from RNA transcripts. RT-PCR in the first round (using the HTBI primer set) targeted the TCR CDR3. TCRdb redid the calling of the multiplex PCR reads with MiXCR, one entry per CDR3 protein. The sample holds hundreds of thousands of distinct CDR3 sequences, more than 20% seen once. Regarding the study as a whole: Most expanded thyroid clonotypes above 0.001 recurred in blood. Model-based prediction identified ophthalmopathy a median around 6.5 months prior to its onset.

The V and J ends lost 2 bases and 5 bases respectively, with 12 bases between them. Germline V lookup: CDR1 MDHEN, CDR2 SYDVKM. CDR3 length: 14 amino acids. The study left out patients who had uncontrolled infection, other autoimmune disease, pregnancy or lactation. Sequencing was performed on blood. V usage is TRBV28 and J usage is TRBJ2-5, with D tentatively TRBD1 (7 bases). The TCR sequence derives from a man aged 30-40 years with Graves' ophthalmopathy. CDR3 coding DNA: TGTGCCAGCAGTTTAGACGCGGGACAGGAGACCCAGTACTTC. The encoded protein is CASSLDAGQETQYF.